This entry concerns a single T cell receptor beta chain. Primers for the PCR totalled 60 Vbeta and 13 Jbeta. The repertoire was sequenced with immunoSEQ multiplex PCR; TCRdb's copy has only in-frame clones and lacks some. The table shows approximately 130,000 clones, with 70% to 85% occurring only once. This entry is derived from a study of cytomegalovirus exposure and HLA in healthy donors. Study at large: Unique TCR beta sequences numbering over 100 million came from around 180 million T cells in an earlier analysis.

This clonotype originated in a woman in her fifties or sixties in good health and CMV-seropositive. What was sequenced was PBMCs.

The CDR3 DNA follows: TGTGCCATCAGTGAGTCGACTCGGGGGGGAGCTGAAGCTTTCTTT. Encoded protein: CAISESTRGGAEAFF. J is TRBJ1-1 and V is TRBV10-3; D perhaps matches TRBD1 (5 bases). Trimming left V 0 bases short and J 6 bases short, with 14 bases between. CDR1 and CDR2 from the germline V gene are ENHRY and SYGVKD. The CDR3 is made up of 15 amino acids.